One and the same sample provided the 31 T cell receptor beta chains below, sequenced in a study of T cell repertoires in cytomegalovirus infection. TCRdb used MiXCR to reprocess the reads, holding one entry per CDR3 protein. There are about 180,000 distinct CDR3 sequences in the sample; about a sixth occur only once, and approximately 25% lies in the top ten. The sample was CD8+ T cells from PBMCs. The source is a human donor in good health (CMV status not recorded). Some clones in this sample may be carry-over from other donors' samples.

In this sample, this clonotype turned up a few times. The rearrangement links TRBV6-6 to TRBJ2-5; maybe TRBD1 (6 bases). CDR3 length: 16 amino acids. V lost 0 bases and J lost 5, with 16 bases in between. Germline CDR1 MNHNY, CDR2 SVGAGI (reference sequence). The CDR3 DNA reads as TGTGCCAGCAGTTACTCGATACGGGGTCAGGGGGAGACCCAGTACTTC. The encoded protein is CASSYSIRGQGETQYF.

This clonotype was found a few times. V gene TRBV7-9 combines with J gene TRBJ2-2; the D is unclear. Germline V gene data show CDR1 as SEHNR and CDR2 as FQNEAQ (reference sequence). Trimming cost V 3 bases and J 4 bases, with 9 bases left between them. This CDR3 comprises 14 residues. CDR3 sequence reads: CASSFIPSTGELFF. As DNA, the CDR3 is TGTGCCAGCAGCTTTATCCCCTCCACCGGGGAGCTGTTTTTT.

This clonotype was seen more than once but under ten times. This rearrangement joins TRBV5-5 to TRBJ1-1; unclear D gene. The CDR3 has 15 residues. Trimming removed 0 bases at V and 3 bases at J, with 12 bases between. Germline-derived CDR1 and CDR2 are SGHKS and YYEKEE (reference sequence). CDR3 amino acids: CASSLVWAAHTEAFF. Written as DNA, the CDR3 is TGTGCCAGCAGCTTGGTTTGGGCGGCACACACTGAAGCTTTCTTT.

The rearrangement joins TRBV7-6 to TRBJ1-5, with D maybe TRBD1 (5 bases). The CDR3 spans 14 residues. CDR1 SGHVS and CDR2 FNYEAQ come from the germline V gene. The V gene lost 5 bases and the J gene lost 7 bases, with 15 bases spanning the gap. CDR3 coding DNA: TGTGCCAGCAGCCTTATGGGGGGTCCCCAGCCCCAGCATTTT. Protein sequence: CASSLMGGPQPQHF.

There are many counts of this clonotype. As DNA, the CDR3 is TGTGCCAGCAGTTTAGTTGACAGTAGTAGGCAAGAGACCCAGTACTTC. Translation gives CASSLVDSSRQETQYF. The genes are TRBV28 and TRBJ2-5; TRBD1 is a possible D gene (5 bases). Trimming removed 2 bases from V and 2 bases from J, with 15 bases in between. Per the germline V gene, CDR1 is MDHEN and CDR2 is SYDVKM. The CDR3 spans 16 residues.

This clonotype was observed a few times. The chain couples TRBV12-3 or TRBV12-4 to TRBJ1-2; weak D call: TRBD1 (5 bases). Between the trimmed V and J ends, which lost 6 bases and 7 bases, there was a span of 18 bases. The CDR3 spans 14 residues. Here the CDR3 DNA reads TGTGCCAGCAGCCCCGGGGGGTGGATAGGTGGCTACACCTTC. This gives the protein CASSPGGWIGGYTF.

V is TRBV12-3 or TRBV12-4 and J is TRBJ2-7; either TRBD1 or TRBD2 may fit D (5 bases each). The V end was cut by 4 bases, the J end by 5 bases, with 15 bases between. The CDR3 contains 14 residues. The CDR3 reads CASSSGLEMDEQYF. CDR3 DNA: TGTGCCAGCAGTTCGGGGCTGGAGATGGACGAGCAGTACTTC.

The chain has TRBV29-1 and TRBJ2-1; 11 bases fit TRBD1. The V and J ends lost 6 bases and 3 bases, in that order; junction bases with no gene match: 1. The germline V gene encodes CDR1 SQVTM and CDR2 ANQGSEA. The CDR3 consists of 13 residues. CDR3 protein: CSVGTGGYNEQFF. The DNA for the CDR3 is TGCAGCGTGGGGACAGGGGGCTACAATGAGCAGTTCTTC.

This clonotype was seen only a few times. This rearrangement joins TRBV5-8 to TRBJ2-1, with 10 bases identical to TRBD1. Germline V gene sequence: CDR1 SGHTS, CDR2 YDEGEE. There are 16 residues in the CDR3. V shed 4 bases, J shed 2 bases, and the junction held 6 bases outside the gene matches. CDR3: CASSLGTGVTYNEQFF. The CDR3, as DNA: TGTGCCAGCAGCCTCGGGACAGGGGTAACCTACAATGAGCAGTTCTTC.

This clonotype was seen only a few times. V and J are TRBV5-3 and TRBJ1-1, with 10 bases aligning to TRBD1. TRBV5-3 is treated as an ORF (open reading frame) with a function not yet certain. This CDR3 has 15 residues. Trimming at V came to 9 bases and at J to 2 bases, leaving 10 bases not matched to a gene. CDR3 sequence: CATLDRDRGNTEAFF. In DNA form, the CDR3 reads TGTGCCACCCTCGACCGGGACAGGGGAAACACTGAAGCTTTCTTT.

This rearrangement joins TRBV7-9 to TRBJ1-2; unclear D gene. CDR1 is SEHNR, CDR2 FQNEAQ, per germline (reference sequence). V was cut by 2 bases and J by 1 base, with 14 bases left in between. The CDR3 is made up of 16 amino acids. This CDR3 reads CASSLSATPNNYGYTF. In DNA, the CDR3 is TGTGCCAGCAGCTTAAGTGCAACACCCAATAACTATGGCTACACCTTC.

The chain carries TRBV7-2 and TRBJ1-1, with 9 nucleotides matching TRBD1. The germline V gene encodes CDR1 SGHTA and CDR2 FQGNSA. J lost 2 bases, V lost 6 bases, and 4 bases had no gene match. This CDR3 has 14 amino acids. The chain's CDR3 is CASSYRGPNTEAFF. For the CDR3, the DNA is TGTGCCAGCAGTTACAGGGGGCCTAACACTGAAGCTTTCTTT.

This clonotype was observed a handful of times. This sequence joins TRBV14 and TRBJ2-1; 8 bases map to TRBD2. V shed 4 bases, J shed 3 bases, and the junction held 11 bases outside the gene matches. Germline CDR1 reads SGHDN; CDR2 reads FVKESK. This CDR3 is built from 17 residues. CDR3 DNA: TGTGCCAGCAGCCGCCCCCCGGGGGGGAACGGCTACAATGAGCAGTTCTTC. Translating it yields CASSRPPGGNGYNEQFF. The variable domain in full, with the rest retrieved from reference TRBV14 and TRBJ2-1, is EAGVTQFPSHSVIEKGQTVTLRCDPISGHDNLYWYRRVMGKEIKFLLHFVKESKQDESGMPNNRFLAERTGGTYSTLKVQPAELEDSGVYFCASSRPPGGNGYNEQFFGPGTRLTVL.

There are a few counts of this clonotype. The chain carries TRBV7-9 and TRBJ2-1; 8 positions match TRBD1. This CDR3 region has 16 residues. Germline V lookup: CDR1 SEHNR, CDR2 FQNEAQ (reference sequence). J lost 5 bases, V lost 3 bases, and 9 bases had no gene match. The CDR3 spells CASSLNWQGANNEQFF. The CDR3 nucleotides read TGTGCCAGCAGCTTGAATTGGCAGGGGGCCAACAATGAGCAGTTCTTC.

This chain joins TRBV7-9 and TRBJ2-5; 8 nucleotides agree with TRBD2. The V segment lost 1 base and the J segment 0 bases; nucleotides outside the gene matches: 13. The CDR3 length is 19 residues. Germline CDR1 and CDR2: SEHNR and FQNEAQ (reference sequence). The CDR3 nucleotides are TGTGCCAGCAGCTTAGTGGGCAGGGGCTGGCGGGGGGACCAAGAGACCCAGTACTTC. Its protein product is CASSLVGRGWRGDQETQYF. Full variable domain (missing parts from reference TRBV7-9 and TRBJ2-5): DTGVSQNPRHKITKRGQNVTFRCDPISEHNRLYWYRQTLGQGPEFLTYFQNEAQLEKSRLLSDRFSAERPKGSFSTLEIQRTEQGDSAMYLCASSLVGRGWRGDQETQYFGPGTRLLVL.

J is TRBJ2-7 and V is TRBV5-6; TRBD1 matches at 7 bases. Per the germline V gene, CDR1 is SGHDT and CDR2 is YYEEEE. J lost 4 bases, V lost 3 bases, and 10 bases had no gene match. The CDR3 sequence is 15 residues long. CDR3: CASSWDREASYEQYF. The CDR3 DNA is TGTGCCAGCAGCTGGGACAGAGAGGCCTCATACGAGCAGTACTTC.

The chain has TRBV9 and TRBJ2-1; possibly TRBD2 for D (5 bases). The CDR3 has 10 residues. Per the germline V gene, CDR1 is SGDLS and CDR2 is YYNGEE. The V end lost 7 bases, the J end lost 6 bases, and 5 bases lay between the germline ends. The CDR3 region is CASGSNEQFF. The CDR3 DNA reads TGTGCCAGCGGGAGCAATGAGCAGTTCTTC.

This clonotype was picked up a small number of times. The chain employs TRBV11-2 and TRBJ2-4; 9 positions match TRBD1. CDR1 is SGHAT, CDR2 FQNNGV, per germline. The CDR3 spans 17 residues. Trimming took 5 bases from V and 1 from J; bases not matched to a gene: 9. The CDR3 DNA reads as TGTGCCAGCAGCCTCGTCTCCGGGACAGGGGCCAAAAACATTCAGTACTTC. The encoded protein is CASSLVSGTGAKNIQYF.

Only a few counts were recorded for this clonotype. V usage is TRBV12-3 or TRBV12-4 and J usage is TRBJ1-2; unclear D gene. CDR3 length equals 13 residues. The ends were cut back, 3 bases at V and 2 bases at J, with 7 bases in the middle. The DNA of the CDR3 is TGTGCCAGCAGTTTGCGGCCGAACTATGGCTACACCTTC. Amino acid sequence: CASSLRPNYGYTF.

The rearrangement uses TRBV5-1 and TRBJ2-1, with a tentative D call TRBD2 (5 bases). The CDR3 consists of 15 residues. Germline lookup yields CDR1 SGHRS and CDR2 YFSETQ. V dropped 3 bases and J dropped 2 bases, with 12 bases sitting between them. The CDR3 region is CASSWRAAAYNEQFF. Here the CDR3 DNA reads TGCGCCAGCAGCTGGCGGGCAGCCGCCTACAATGAGCAGTTCTTC.

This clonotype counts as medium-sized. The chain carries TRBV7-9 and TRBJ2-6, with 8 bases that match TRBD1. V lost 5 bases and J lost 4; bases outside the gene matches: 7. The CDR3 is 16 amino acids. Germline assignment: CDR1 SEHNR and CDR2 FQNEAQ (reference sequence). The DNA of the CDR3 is TGTGCCAGCAGCCGAACAGGGGGGTCAGGGGCCAACGTCCTGACTTTC. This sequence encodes CASSRTGGSGANVLTF.

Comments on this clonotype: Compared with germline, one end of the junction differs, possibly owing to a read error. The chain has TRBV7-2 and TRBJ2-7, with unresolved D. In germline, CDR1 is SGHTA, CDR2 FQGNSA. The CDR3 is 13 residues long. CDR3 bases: TGTGCCAGCAGCCCCCAGGTGTCCCCCCGATTGGACTTC. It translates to CASSPQVSPRLDF.

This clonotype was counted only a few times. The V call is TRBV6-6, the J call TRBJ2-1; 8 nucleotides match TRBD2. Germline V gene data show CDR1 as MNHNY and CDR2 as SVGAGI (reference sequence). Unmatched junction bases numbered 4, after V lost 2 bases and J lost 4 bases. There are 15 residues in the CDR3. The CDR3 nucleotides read TGTGCCAGCAGTTACGTGGCGGGGGGATACAATGAGCAGTTCTTC. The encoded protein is CASSYVAGGYNEQFF.

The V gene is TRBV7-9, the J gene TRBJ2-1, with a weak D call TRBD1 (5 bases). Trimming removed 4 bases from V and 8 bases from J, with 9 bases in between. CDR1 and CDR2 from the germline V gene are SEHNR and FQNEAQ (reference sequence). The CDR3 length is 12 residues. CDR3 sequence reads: CASSSGSDEQFF. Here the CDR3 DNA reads TGTGCCAGCAGCTCAGGGTCCGATGAGCAGTTCTTC.

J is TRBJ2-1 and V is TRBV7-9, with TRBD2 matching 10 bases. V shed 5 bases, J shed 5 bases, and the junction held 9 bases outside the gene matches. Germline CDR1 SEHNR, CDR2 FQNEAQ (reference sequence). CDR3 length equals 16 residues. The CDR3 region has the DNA TGTGCCAGCAGCGGGAGTAGCGGGGGGTCCGACAATGAGCAGTTCTTC. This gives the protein CASSGSSGGSDNEQFF.

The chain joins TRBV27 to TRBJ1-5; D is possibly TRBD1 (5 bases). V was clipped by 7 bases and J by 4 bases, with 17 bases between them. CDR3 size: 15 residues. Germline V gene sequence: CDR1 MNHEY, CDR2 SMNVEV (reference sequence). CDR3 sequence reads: CASTPLSGGNQPQHF. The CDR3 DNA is TGTGCCAGCACCCCCTTAAGTGGGGGGAATCAGCCCCAGCATTTT.

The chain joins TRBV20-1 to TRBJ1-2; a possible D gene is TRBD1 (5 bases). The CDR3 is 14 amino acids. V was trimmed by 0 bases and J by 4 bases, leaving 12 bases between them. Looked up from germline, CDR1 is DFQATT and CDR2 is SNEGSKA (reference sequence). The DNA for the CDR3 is TGCAGTGCTAGAGACAGGGACTCTGCCTATGGCTACACCTTC. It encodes CSARDRDSAYGYTF.

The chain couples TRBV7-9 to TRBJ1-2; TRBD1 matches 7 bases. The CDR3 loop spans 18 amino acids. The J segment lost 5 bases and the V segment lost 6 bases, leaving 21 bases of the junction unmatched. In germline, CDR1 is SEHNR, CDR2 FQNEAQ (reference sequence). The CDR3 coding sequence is TGTGCCAGCAGATCGACTGACAGGGAAAATAGTGATTGGTATGGCTACACCTTC. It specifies CASRSTDRENSDWYGYTF.

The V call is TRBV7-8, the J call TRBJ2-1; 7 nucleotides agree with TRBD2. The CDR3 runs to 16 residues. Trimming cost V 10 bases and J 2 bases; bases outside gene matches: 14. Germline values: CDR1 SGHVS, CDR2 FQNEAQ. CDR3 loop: CATSPNPSGAYNEQFF. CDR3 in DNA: TGTGCCACCTCCCCAAACCCGAGCGGGGCCTACAATGAGCAGTTCTTC.

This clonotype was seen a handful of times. DNA for the CDR3: TGTGCCAGCAGCTTAGATGGGATTAACACAGATACGCAGTATTTT. This codes for CASSLDGINTDTQYF. J is TRBJ2-3 and V is TRBV7-8; D not certain. V was shortened by 1 base and J by 2 bases, with 10 bases between the two germline ends. Germline loops: CDR1 SGHVS, CDR2 FQNEAQ. This CDR3 has 15 amino acids. The complete variable domain, with remaining parts taken from reference TRBV7-8 and TRBJ2-3, reads GAGVSQSPRYKVAKRGQDVALRCDPISGHVSLFWYQQALGQGPEFLTYFQNEAQLDKSGLPSDRFFAERPEGSVSTLKIQRTQQEDSAVYLCASSLDGINTDTQYFGPGTRLTVL.

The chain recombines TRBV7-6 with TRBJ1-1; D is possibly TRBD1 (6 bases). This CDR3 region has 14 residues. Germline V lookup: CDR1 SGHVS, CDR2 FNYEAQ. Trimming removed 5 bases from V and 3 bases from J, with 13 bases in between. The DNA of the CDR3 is TGTGCCAGCAGCCCAGGGGATAGGGACACTGAAGCTTTCTTT. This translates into CASSPGDRDTEAFF.